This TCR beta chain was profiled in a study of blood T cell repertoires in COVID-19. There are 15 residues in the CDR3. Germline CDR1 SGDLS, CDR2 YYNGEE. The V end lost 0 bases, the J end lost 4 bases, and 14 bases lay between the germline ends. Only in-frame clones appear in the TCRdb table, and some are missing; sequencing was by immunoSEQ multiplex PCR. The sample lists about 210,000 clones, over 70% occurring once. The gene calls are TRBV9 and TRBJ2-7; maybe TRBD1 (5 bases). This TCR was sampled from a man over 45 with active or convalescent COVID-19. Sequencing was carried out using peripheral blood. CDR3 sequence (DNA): TGTGCCAGCAGCGTAGGAGGCAGGGCTCCTTACGAGCAGTACTTC. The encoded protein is CASSVGGRAPYEQYF. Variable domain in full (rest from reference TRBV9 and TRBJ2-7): DSGVTQTPKHLITATGQRVTLRCSPRSGDLSVYWYQQSLDQGLQFLIQYYNGEERAKGNILERFSAQQFPDLHSELNLSSLELGDSALYFCASSVGGRAPYEQYFGPGTRLTVT.